The rows below give T cell receptor beta chains drawn from one sample of a study of blood T cell repertoires in COVID-19. Profiling relied on immunoSEQ multiplex PCR, and the TCRdb table lists in-frame clones only, not all of them. This table holds 250,000 or so clones, about 91% found once. The sample comprised PBMCs or T cells enriched from blood (not recorded which). These receptor sequences come from a woman aged 35 to 49 with acute COVID-19. The CDR3 runs from the conserved cysteine through the conserved F or W. Where a row states a size, it is once, few, many or the class of an expanded clone; other rows omit it.

V	J	size	CDR3
TRBV2	TRBJ1-4	NA	CASSAVADEKLFF
TRBV6-5	TRBJ2-2	NA	CASLQIDRPTGELFF
TRBV5-1	TRBJ1-2	NA	CASSWRGDGYTF
TRBV27	TRBJ1-2	NA	CASSSREQDYGYTF
TRBV5-1	TRBJ2-5	NA	CASSLVGRAQETQYF
TRBV7-9	TRBJ1-1	once	CASSVRQATNTEAFF
TRBV2	TRBJ1-4	once	CASKGGSGEKLFF
TRBV5-8	TRBJ2-3	NA	CASSLGQEGTDTQYF
TRBV7-2	TRBJ1-2	once	CASSLVRGASRGYTF
TRBV5-1	TRBJ1-2	once	CASSWGQEGPANYGYTF
TRBV19	TRBJ1-5	NA	CASSMRTGGIHQPQHF
TRBV6-1	TRBJ1-2	NA	CASSDDRVGYTF
TRBV6-1	TRBJ1-1	NA	CASSSRQGLNTEAFF
TRBV19	TRBJ2-4	NA	CASSTTPTGYGKNIQYF
TRBV10-3	TRBJ2-3	NA	CAISPGLAGGWTDTQYF
TRBV5-5	TRBJ1-5	NA	CASSLRRQGQPQHF
TRBV3-1/TRBV3-2	TRBJ1-2	NA	CASSSGTGAYGYTF
TRBV6-2/TRBV6-3	TRBJ2-1	NA	CASSEIGADEQFF
TRBV9	TRBJ2-5	NA	CASSPSGTGGLETQYF
TRBV2	TRBJ2-1	NA	CASSDRTSGSSAYNEQFF
TRBV5-5	TRBJ1-6	NA	CASSLTGESPLHF
TRBV2	TRBJ2-1	NA	CASTESLYNEQFF
TRBV4-3	TRBJ2-7	NA	CASSQGRAGGPYEQYF